The T cell receptor (beta chain) described here comes from a study of T cells and copy number aberrations in small-cell lung cancer. General study findings and limits: Tumor regions shared few clones; roughly 79.9-98% were region-restricted.

Patients with resected limited-stage small-cell lung cancer, operated 2008 to 2020. Sequencing used immunoSEQ multiplex PCR; TCRdb keeps in-frame clones, though not all of them. Among under 750 clones listed, about 88% were seen once. The V end lost 5 bases, the J end lost 4 bases, and 15 bases lay between the germline ends. Germline V gives CDR1 SGHAT, CDR2 FQNNGV. CDR3 size: 15 residues. Comment on this clone: Antigen: not known.

This sequence was found in a man aged 55-75 years with small cell lung cancer. V is TRBV11-2 and J is TRBJ2-1; D may be TRBD1 or TRBD2 (5 bases each). Sequenced input: tumor tissue. Written as DNA, the CDR3 is TGTGCCAGCAGCCTGTCCCGGGACGGATACAATGAGCAGTTCTTC. Translated, it gives CASSLSRDGYNEQFF.